The 16 T cell receptor beta chains presented below share a single source sample, sequenced in a study of shared T cell receptors in the human thymus. TCRdb keeps only in-frame clones here, not all; method: immunoSEQ multiplex PCR. The table lists 500,000 to 850,000 clones, approximately 89% of them singletons. This sample was also put to use in a study of human thymus T cells.

The material sequenced was thymocytes. These receptors all stem from a boy under three years old with a congenital heart defect.

This chain uses TRBV28 with TRBJ2-7; 14 bases line up with TRBD2. CDR1 and CDR2 from the germline V gene are MDHEN and SYDVKM. The V segment lost 5 bases and the J segment 0 bases; nucleotides outside the gene matches: 9. This CDR3 has 18 amino acids. The CDR3 region has the DNA TGTGCCAGCAGTCCATGGACTAGCGGGAGGTTAAGCTCCTACGAGCAGTACTTC. It specifies CASSPWTSGRLSSYEQYF.

This clone was counted only a few times. This chain links TRBV11-2 with TRBJ1-3, with a tentative D call TRBD1 (6 bases). The CDR3 spans 16 residues. Germline lookup yields CDR1 SGHAT and CDR2 FQNNGV. V shed 4 bases and J shed 0 bases, with 13 bases lying between them. The chain's CDR3 is CASSSGALSSGNTIYF. The CDR3 DNA sequence: TGTGCCAGCAGCTCAGGGGCTCTAAGCTCTGGAAACACCATATATTTT.

The chain links TRBV11-1 to TRBJ1-4, with D possibly matching TRBD1 (6 bases). With 5 bases removed from V and 3 bases from J, the gap between germline ends came to 16 bases. CDR1 SGHAT and CDR2 FQDESV come from the germline V gene (reference sequence). The CDR3 length is 16 residues. CDR3 sequence reads: CASSALTDSPNEKLFF. The CDR3 coding sequence is TGTGCCAGCAGCGCGCTCACGGACAGCCCTAATGAAAAACTGTTTTTT.

The V gene is TRBV6-5, the J gene TRBJ2-1; 8 bases line up with TRBD2. The CDR3 length is 13 residues. J was trimmed by 9 bases and V by 5 bases; bases with no gene match: 6. The germline gives CDR1 MNHEY, CDR2 SVGAGI. The CDR3 nucleotides read TGTGCCAGCAGTCCCCGGGGGGGCCTTGAGCAGTTCTTC. Translated: CASSPRGGLEQFF.

Only one count was recorded for this clone. This rearrangement joins TRBV27 to TRBJ2-3; 7 nucleotides align to TRBD1. The germline V gene has CDR1 MNHEY and CDR2 SMNVEV (reference sequence). Trimming at V came to 5 bases and at J to 2 bases, leaving 13 bases not matched to a gene. The CDR3 contains 17 residues. CDR3 amino acids: CASSLRSQGVLTDTQYF. The CDR3 region has the DNA TGTGCCAGCAGTCTGCGGTCCCAGGGGGTCCTCACAGATACGCAGTATTTT.

The chain combines TRBV19 with TRBJ1-5, with 9 bases matching TRBD1. The V segment lost 3 bases and the J segment 1 base; nucleotides outside the gene matches: 13. Germline-derived CDR1 and CDR2 are LNHDA and SQIVND (reference sequence). The CDR3 totals 19 residues. The CDR3 DNA follows: TGTGCCAGTAGTATGGGCCCGGGACAGGGTGGGCAGAGCAATCAGCCCCAGCATTTT. The encoded protein is CASSMGPGQGGQSNQPQHF. Full variable domain (missing parts from reference TRBV19 and TRBJ1-5): DGGITQSPKYLFRKEGQNVTLSCEQNLNHDAMYWYRQDPGQGLRLIYYSQIVNDFQKGDIAEGYSVSREKKESFPLTVTSAQKNPTAFYLCASSMGPGQGGQSNQPQHFGDGTRLSIL.

The chain is built from TRBV27 and TRBJ1-5, with 7 positions matching TRBD1. CDR1 and CDR2 from the germline V gene are MNHEY and SMNVEV (reference sequence). The length of the CDR3 is 17 residues. Unmatched junction bases numbered 16, after V lost 6 bases and J lost 5 bases. The CDR3 is CASRPGTVGRYYQPQHF. The CDR3, as DNA: TGTGCCAGCAGGCCGGGGACAGTTGGACGGTATTATCAGCCCCAGCATTTT.

V is TRBV7-3 and J is TRBJ2-2, with 11 bases fitting TRBD1. CDR3 length: 16 amino acids. The J segment lost 5 bases and the V segment lost 6 bases, leaving 8 bases of the junction unmatched. Germline V gene lookup returns CDR1 SGHTA and CDR2 FQGTGA. The CDR3 DNA reads as TGTGCCAGCAGTTGCGGACAGGGGGCTGGAACCGGGGAGCTGTTTTTT. This codes for CASSCGQGAGTGELFF.

This sequence joins TRBV4-1 and TRBJ2-5; 10 bases fit TRBD2. V trimming: 0 bases; J trimming: 4 bases; junction bases outside the gene matches: 5. This CDR3 has 16 amino acids. CDR1 and CDR2 from the germline V gene are MGHRA and YSYEKL. This CDR3 is CASSQEVSGRTETQYF. CDR3 nucleotides: TGCGCCAGCAGCCAAGAGGTTAGCGGGAGGACAGAGACCCAGTACTTC.

CDR3 residues: CASSGGQGWANTEAFF. CDR3 bases: TGTGCCAGCAGTGGTGGTCAGGGGTGGGCGAACACTGAAGCTTTCTTT. V is TRBV2 and J is TRBJ1-1; possibly TRBD1 for D (6 bases). Between the trimmed V and J ends, which lost 4 bases and 1 base, there was a span of 16 bases. Per germline, CDR1 SNHLY and CDR2 FYNNEI. CDR3 size: 16 residues.

As regards this clone: Different DNA sequences within this sample yield the same CDR3. The rearrangement links TRBV19 to TRBJ1-5; no definite D call. This CDR3 spans 15 amino acids. The germline CDR1 and CDR2 sequences are LNHDA and SQIVND (reference sequence). The V end was cut by 3 bases, the J end by 0 bases, with 9 bases between. The CDR3 DNA is TGTGCCAGTAGTATCTTTAGCGGTAGCAATCAGCCCCAGCATTTT. This gives the protein CASSIFSGSNQPQHF.

This chain joins TRBV28 and TRBJ1-1; D is unclear. The CDR3 length is 15 residues. V was shortened by 2 bases and J by 0 bases, with 10 bases between the two germline ends. The germline CDR1 and CDR2 sequences are MDHEN and SYDVKM. The CDR3 nucleotides are TGTGCCAGCAGTTTACCCCCTGGCCTGAACACTGAAGCTTTCTTT. Translated, it gives CASSLPPGLNTEAFF.

The chain couples TRBV5-1 to TRBJ1-2, with a possible D match to TRBD1 (6 bases). Germline CDR1 reads SGHRS; CDR2 reads YFSETQ. The length of the CDR3 is 15 residues. V gave up 0 bases and J gave up 6 bases, with 15 bases separating them. The CDR3 sequence: CASSLGTELNDGYTF. The CDR3 DNA reads as TGCGCCAGCAGCTTGGGGACAGAACTGAATGATGGCTACACCTTC. Together with reference TRBV5-1 and TRBJ1-2, the CDR3 gives the full variable domain: KAGVTQTPRYLIKTRGQQVTLSCSPISGHRSVSWYQQTPGQGLQFLFEYFSETQRNKGNFPGRFSGRQFSNSRSEMNVSTLELGDSALYLCASSLGTELNDGYTFGSGTRLTVV.

The chain employs TRBV7-8 and TRBJ2-1; 12 bases align to TRBD2. The CDR3 is made up of 18 amino acids. The germline V gene encodes CDR1 SGHVS and CDR2 FQNEAQ. V lost 6 bases and J lost 2; bases outside the gene matches: 11. Here the CDR3 reads CASRGARLAGVTYNEQFF. Here the CDR3 DNA reads TGTGCCAGCAGGGGCGCCAGACTAGCGGGGGTAACCTACAATGAGCAGTTCTTC.

This chain joins TRBV6-6 and TRBJ2-7; TRBD1 agrees at 7 bases. The V and J ends lost 3 bases and 0 bases, in that order; junction bases with no gene match: 8. Looked up from germline, CDR1 is MNHNY and CDR2 is SVGAGI (reference sequence). The CDR3 runs 16 residues. CDR3 sequence reads: CASSYLTTGNSYEQYF. CDR3 sequence (DNA): TGTGCCAGCAGTTATCTCACGACAGGGAACTCCTACGAGCAGTACTTC.

This chain links TRBV9 with TRBJ1-6, with 7 bases identical to TRBD1. Germline values: CDR1 SGDLS, CDR2 YYNGEE. The CDR3 sequence is 15 residues long. The V gene end was trimmed by 6 bases and the J gene end by 10 bases; junction bases not matched to a gene: 13. The CDR3 DNA is TGTGCCAGCATGCCGTCACAGGGGCCGGAGTCACCCCTCCACTTT. It translates to CASMPSQGPESPLHF.